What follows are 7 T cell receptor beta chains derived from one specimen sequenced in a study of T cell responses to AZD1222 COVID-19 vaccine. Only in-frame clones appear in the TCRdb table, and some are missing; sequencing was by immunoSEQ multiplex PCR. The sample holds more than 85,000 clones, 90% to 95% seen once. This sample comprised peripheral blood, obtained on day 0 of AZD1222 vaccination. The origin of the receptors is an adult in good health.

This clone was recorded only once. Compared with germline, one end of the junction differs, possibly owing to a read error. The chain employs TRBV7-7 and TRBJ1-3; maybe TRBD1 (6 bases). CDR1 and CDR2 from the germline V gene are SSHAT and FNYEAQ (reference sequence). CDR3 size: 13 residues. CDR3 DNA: TGTGCTAGCAGCCCGGACAGTGGAAACACCATATATTTT. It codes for CASSPDSGNTIYF.

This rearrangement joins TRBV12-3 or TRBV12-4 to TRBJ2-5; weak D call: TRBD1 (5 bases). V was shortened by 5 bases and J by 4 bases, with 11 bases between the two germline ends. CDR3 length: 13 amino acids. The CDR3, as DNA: TGTGCCAGCAGTATCGCCCAGGGAGAGACCCAGTACTTC. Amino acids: CASSIAQGETQYF.

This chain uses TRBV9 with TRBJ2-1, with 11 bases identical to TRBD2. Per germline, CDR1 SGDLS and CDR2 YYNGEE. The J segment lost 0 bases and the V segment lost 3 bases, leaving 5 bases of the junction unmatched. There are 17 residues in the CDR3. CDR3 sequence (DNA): TGTGCCAGCAGCGCCGCGGGACTAGCGGTCTCCTACAATGAGCAGTTCTTC. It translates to CASSAAGLAVSYNEQFF.

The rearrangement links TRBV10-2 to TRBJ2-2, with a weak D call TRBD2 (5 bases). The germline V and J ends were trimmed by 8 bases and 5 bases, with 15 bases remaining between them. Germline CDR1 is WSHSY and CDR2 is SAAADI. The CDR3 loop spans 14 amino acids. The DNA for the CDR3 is TGCGCCAGCTTCCCAGCGGATATGACCGGGGAGCTGTTTTTT. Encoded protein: CASFPADMTGELFF.

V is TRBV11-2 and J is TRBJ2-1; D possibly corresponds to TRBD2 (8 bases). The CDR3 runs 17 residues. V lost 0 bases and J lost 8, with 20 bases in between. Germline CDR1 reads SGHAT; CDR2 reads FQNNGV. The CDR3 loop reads CASSLDFGRGLFHEQFF. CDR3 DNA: TGTGCCAGCAGCTTAGACTTCGGGAGGGGGCTGTTTCATGAGCAGTTCTTC.

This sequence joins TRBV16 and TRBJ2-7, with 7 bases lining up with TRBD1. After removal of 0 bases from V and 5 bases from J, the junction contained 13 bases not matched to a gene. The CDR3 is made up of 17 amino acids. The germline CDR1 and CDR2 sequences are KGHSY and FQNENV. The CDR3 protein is CASSQSGGQPTRDEQYF. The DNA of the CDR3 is TGTGCCAGCAGCCAATCTGGGGGACAGCCAACCCGGGACGAGCAGTACTTC.

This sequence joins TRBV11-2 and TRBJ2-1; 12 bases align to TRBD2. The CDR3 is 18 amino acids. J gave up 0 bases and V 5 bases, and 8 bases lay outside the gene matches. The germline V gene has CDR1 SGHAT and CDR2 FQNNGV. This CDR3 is CASSPGTSGRYSYNEQFF. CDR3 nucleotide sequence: TGTGCCAGCAGCCCCGGGACTAGCGGGCGTTACTCCTACAATGAGCAGTTCTTC.